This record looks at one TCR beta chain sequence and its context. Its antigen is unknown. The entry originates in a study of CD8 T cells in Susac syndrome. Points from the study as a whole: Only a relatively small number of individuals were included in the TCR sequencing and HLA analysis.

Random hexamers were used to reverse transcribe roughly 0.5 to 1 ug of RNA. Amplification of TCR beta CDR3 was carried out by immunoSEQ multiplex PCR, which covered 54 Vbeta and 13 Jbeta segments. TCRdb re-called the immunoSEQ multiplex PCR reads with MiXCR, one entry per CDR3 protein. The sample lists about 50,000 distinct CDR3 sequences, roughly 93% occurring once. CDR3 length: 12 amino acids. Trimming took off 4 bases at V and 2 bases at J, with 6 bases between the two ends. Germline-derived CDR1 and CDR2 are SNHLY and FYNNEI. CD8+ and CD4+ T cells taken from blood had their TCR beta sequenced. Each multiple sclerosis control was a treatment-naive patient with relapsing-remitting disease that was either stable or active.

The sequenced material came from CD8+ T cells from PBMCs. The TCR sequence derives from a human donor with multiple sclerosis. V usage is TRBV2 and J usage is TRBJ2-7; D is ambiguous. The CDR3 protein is CASSAYTYEQYF. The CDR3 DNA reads TGTGCCAGCAGTGCTTATACCTACGAGCAGTACTTC.